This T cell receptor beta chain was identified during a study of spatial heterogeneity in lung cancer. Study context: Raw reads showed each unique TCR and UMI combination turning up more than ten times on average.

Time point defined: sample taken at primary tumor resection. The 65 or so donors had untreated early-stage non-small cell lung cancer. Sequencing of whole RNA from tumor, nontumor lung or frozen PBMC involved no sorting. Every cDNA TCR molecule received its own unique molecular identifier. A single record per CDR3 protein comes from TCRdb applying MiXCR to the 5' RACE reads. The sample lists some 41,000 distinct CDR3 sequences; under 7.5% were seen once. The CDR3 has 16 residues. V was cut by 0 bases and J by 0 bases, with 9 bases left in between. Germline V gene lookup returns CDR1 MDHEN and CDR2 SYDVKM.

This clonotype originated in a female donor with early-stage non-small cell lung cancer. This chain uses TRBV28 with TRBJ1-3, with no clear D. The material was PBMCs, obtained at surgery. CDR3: CASSLWEPDSGNTIYF. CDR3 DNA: TGTGCCAGCAGTTTATGGGAGCCGGACTCTGGAAACACCATATATTTT.